Described below is a single T cell receptor (beta chain) sequence and its context. Its antigen is unidentified. The data were obtained in a study of cytomegalovirus exposure and HLA in healthy donors. The CDR3 totals 12 residues. Germline CDR1 reads GTSNPN; CDR2 reads SVGIG (reference sequence). Trimming took off 0 bases at V and 11 bases at J, with 8 bases between the two ends. 60 Vbeta and 13 Jbeta primers were used in PCR. Clones were sequenced by immunoSEQ multiplex PCR, and TCRdb holds only the in-frame ones, with some missing. The sample data list some 140,000 clones. Study-level points and caveats: In a later analysis, the majority of CMV-associated beta chains seemingly showed HLA restriction. A few chains linked to CMV were shown in vitro to be specific for CMV antigens. Follow-up analysis found HLA locus-dependent TCR association rates, highest for DRB1 and lowest for HLA-C. In a later analysis, parvovirus B19, influenza, CMV and Epstein-Barr virus appeared linked to several top co-occurrence clusters.

This receptor was identified in a woman aged 55-69 years in good health and CMV-seronegative. The sample consisted of PBMCs. The rearrangement uses TRBV30 and TRBJ1-6; D call uncertain. CDR3 protein: CAWSVSSTPLHF. In DNA form, the CDR3 reads TGTGCCTGGAGTGTAAGCTCCACACCCCTCCACTTT.